These 8 T cell receptor beta chains share one sample of origin, sequenced in a study of blood T cell repertoires in COVID-19. The data were produced by immunoSEQ multiplex PCR, yet TCRdb's version contains in-frame clones alone and is incomplete. The table includes about 220,000 clones, 86% detected once. Sequencing was done on a sample of peripheral blood. The receptors were gathered from a man aged 30 to 39 who had recovered from COVID-19.

This rearrangement joins TRBV5-1 to TRBJ1-4, with a weak D call TRBD1 (5 bases). The CDR3 totals 14 residues. V lost 6 bases and J 8 bases, leaving 17 bases between the germline ends. CDR1 and CDR2 from the germline V gene are SGHRS and YFSETQ. CDR3 DNA: TGCGCCAGCACAAGAGGGGAGGATGGAGAAAAACTGTTTTTT. It codes for CASTRGEDGEKLFF.

This chain joins TRBV11-2 and TRBJ1-3; 7 nucleotides align to TRBD1. Germline trimming cut 1 base from V and 0 bases from J; bases unmatched to any gene: 3. There are 16 residues in the CDR3. Germline CDR1 is SGHAT and CDR2 is FQNNGV. CDR3 in DNA: TGTGCCAGCAGCTTAGGCGGACAGGCCTCTGGAAACACCATATATTTT. Encoded protein: CASSLGGQASGNTIYF.

The rearrangement joins TRBV7-2 to TRBJ1-1; the match to TRBD1 covers 11 bases. Germline V gene sequence: CDR1 SGHTA, CDR2 FQGNSA. CDR3 length: 14 residues. The V and J ends lost 5 bases and 4 bases, in that order; junction bases with no gene match: 3. CDR3 DNA sequence: TGTGCCAGCAGCGTGGGACAGGGGGTCACTGAAGCTTTCTTT. It specifies CASSVGQGVTEAFF.

This chain uses TRBV2 with TRBJ1-1; TRBD1 matches at 7 bases. This CDR3 is 14 amino acids long. CDR1 is SNHLY and CDR2 is FYNNEI in the germline V gene. Trimming cost V 5 bases and J 2 bases; bases outside gene matches: 5. The CDR3: CASSRDSPNTEAFF. For the CDR3, the DNA is TGTGCCAGCAGTAGGGACAGCCCCAACACTGAAGCTTTCTTT.

J is TRBJ2-5 and V is TRBV5-1, with a tentative D call TRBD2 (6 bases). Per the germline V gene, CDR1 is SGHRS and CDR2 is YFSETQ. The CDR3 covers 14 residues. Trimming cost V 4 bases and J 5 bases, with 15 bases left between them. CDR3 in amino acids: CASSRGGEGETQYF. CDR3 nucleotides: TGCGCCAGCAGCCGCGGAGGGGAAGGGGAGACCCAGTACTTC.

The rearrangement uses TRBV6-5 and TRBJ1-3; no firm D call. Germline CDR1 reads MNHEY; CDR2 reads SVGAGI. Trimming stripped 4 bases from V and 4 bases from J, with 11 bases between. This CDR3 contains 14 residues. The DNA of the CDR3 is TGTGCCAGCAGTTTATCCCTCCCGGGAAACACCATATATTTT. Protein product: CASSLSLPGNTIYF.

V usage is TRBV7-9 and J usage is TRBJ2-3; TRBD2 agrees at 8 bases. Germline assignment: CDR1 SEHNR and CDR2 FQNEAQ (reference sequence). J lost 6 bases, V lost 2 bases, and 7 bases had no gene match. The CDR3 spans 15 residues. CDR3: CASSLRLAFPDTQYF. DNA for the CDR3: TGTGCCAGCAGCTTACGACTAGCGTTTCCGGATACGCAGTATTTT.

This sequence joins TRBV11-3 and TRBJ2-7; the D gene is possibly TRBD1 (6 bases). The CDR3 has 13 amino acids. V lost 6 bases and J lost 6, with 15 bases in between. Germline CDR1 SGHNT, CDR2 YENEEA. The CDR3 nucleotides are TGTGCCAGCAGTCTAGAACAGGGTCGCGAGCAGTACTTC. As protein: CASSLEQGREQYF.